Listed here is a single TCR beta chain. Its target is unknown. The assay was immunoSEQ multiplex PCR, and TCRdb's table has in-frame clones only and misses some. The profile covers under 600,000 clones, with roughly 98% appearing a single time and 0.3% taken by the ten largest. The naive CD8 fraction comprised CD45RO-negative cells positively selected for CCR7 and excluded terminally differentiated effector memory CD45RA+ cells. This record comes from a study of shared clonotypes between healthy human individuals. As for the study in general: Each donor contributed plates that comprised three CD4 naive, three CD4 memory, two CD8 naive and one CD8 memory.

From germline, CDR1 is MGHRA and CDR2 YSYEKL. The CDR3 consists of 13 residues. V lost 1 base to trimming and J lost 5 bases, with 9 bases between them. Study observations and caveats: It was the non-shared clonotypes that had lower generation probabilities than clonotypes shared by all four donors.

The sequencing input was naive CD8+ T cells sorted from blood. This receptor was taken from a man between 25 and 39 years old in good health. This chain connects TRBV4-1 to TRBJ2-7; D is ambiguous. CDR3 sequence reads: CASSQALADEQYF. CDR3 in DNA: TGCGCCAGCAGCCAAGCCCTTGCCGACGAGCAGTACTTC.